A selection of T cell receptor beta chains follows, all from one sample in a study of T cell responses to AZD1222 COVID-19 vaccine. TCRdb's copy holds only in-frame clones and misses some; the assay was immunoSEQ multiplex PCR. Of 150,000 or so clones listed, 91% are singletons. Sequencing used peripheral blood, obtained on day 0 of AZD1222 vaccination. These receptors originate from an adult in good health. Each CDR3 is given with its conserved first and last residue. The D gene is left open where the match is weak. Only part of the rows carry a size: once, few, many, or a class if the clone is expanded.

V	J	D	size	DNA	CDR3
TRBV5-5	TRBJ2-1	TRBD1	.	TGTGCCAGCAGGTGGACAGGGGGGTACTACAATGAGCAGTTCTTC	CASRWTGGYYNEQFF
TRBV6-2/TRBV6-3	TRBJ1-1	.	.	TGTGCCAGCAGCGATCGACAGGTGGGGGCTATGAACACTGAAGCTTTCTTT	CASSDRQVGAMNTEAFF
TRBV24-1	TRBJ1-4	TRBD1	.	TGTGCCACCAGTGATCCACTCCAGGGGGCGGGTAATGAAAAACTGTTTTTT	CATSDPLQGAGNEKLFF
TRBV3-1/TRBV3-2	TRBJ2-3	TRBD2	.	TGTGCCAGCAGCCAAGATCCACTAGCGGGACAGGACACAGATACGCAGTATTTT	CASSQDPLAGQDTDTQYF
TRBV5-1	TRBJ2-7	.	.	TGCGCCAGCAGCCTAGAATACGGATCCTCCTACGAGCAGTACTTC	CASSLEYGSSYEQYF
TRBV7-8	TRBJ1-4	.	.	TGTGCCAGCACCCCAGGGAGGGTCGTGGATGAAAAACTGTTTTTT	CASTPGRVVDEKLFF
TRBV30	TRBJ2-5	.	.	TGTGCCTGGAGTCATCCCCAAGAGACCCAGTACTTC	CAWSHPQETQYF
TRBV18	TRBJ1-1	.	.	TGTGCCAGCTCACCTCCCTCGAGAAGGGACACTGAAGCTTTCTTT	CASSPPSRRDTEAFF
TRBV6-2/TRBV6-3	TRBJ2-7	TRBD1	.	TGTGCCAGCAGTTACTCAGGGGGCGGTTTCTACGAGCAGTACTTC	CASSYSGGGFYEQYF
TRBV6-1	TRBJ1-1	.	.	TGTGCCAGCAGTGAAGACATTAACCGGGGGTGGGCTTTCTTT	CASSEDINRGWAFF
TRBV2	TRBJ1-1	.	.	TGTGCCAGCAGCTTAGGACAGATGAACACTGAAGCTTTCTTT	CASSLGQMNTEAFF
TRBV2	TRBJ1-5	TRBD1	.	TGTGCCAGCAGTGAAGGACAGGGACGTCATCAGCCCCAGCATTTT	CASSEGQGRHQPQHF
TRBV7-2	TRBJ1-3	.	.	TGTGCCAGCAGCTCTGCAGGGTCTGGAAACACCATATATTTT	CASSSAGSGNTIYF
TRBV4-2	TRBJ1-1	.	.	TGTGCCAGCAGCCAAGACGTCGGGGACGGTGACACTGAAGCTTTCTTT	CASSQDVGDGDTEAFF
TRBV4-3	TRBJ1-1	.	.	TGCGCCAGCAGCCAAGATTTGACGGTCTCAGCTTTCTTT	CASSQDLTVSAFF
TRBV19	TRBJ1-3	TRBD1	few	TGTGCCAGTACGACAGGGGGCACGGGTTGGACATCTGGAAACACCATATATTTT	CASTTGGTGWTSGNTIYF